The TCR beta chain described here comes from a study of T-cell reconstitution after alpha-beta-depleted transplantation in children. Preparation of the TCRbeta library involved a method that used unique molecular identifiers. TCRdb re-called the PCR reads through MiXCR, storing one row per CDR3 protein. The sample shows some 200,000 distinct CDR3 sequences, approximately 11% of them seen only once. This clonotype was recorded at least ten times. CDR1 and CDR2 from the germline V gene are SGHRS and YFSETQ. V trimming: 4 bases; J trimming: 7 bases; junction bases outside the gene matches: 5. The CDR3 has 14 residues.

The chain carries TRBV5-1 and TRBJ1-5; 10 nucleotides line up with TRBD1. The clonotype originates from a child under three years old with acute myeloid leukemia, due to receive a stem cell transplant. The sequencing used PBMCs, collected before TCRalphabeta/CD19-depleted stem cell transplant. The CDR3 spells CASSPGTGVQPQHF. The CDR3 nucleotides read TGCGCCAGCAGCCCCGGGACAGGGGTACAGCCCCAGCATTTT.